The present TCR beta chain was sequenced within a study of blood T cells in healthy people across ages. Whole-study results and caveats: Per million T cells, TCR beta diversity dropped roughly linearly as age increased. Naive T cell percentage strongly correlated with TCR beta diversity. Unsorted PBMCs blocked a conclusive comparison of naive and antigen-experienced cells.

A second roughly 6 to 11 cycle PCR used barcoded and J-beta primers. TCRdb independently ran MiXCR on the 5' RACE reads; one entry per CDR3 protein. Of about 1.7 million distinct CDR3 sequences listed, roughly 30% are singletons. The V gene's germline CDR1 is SQVTM and CDR2 ANQGSEA. The CDR3 extends over 10 residues, inclusive of both ends. Each individual donor underwent a draw of approximately 9.8 milliliters of peripheral blood. As regards this clonotype: What it binds is unknown. No conserved phenylalanine or tryptophan is present at the end of the CDR3, so a read error is the likely explanation. The DNA is left out, because the CDR3 cannot be placed on it with certainty; the CDR3 is given as TCRdb lists it.

The sequenced sample consisted of blood. This sequence joins TRBV29-1 and TRBJ1-5; TRBD1, the table's D call, was not compared with the DNA. The TCR sequence derives from a woman in her twenties or thirties in good health. This CDR3 reads CSVGRQVWGV.